The sequence of this T cell receptor (beta chain) was determined in a study of T cells expressing NK-cell markers. Whole-study results and caveats: In more than 5 donors, dominant CD3+CD56+NKG2C+ clones formed roughly 1.0-7.5% of CD8+ cells. One observes that, in several donors, these clonotypes were also the leading ones within the CD3+CD56-NKG2C+ fraction.

As for this clonotype: Its antigen remains unknown.

Generation of TCR beta cDNA was performed by 5'RACE template switching incorporating UMIs. Each CDR3 protein gets one entry in TCRdb, which reprocessed the 5' RACE reads and gives no DNA. Its clone listing holds about 160,000 distinct CDR3 sequences. The CDR3 is 11 amino acids. Germline V gene lookup returns CDR1 DFQATT and CDR2 SNEGSKA (reference sequence). The gene calls are TRBV20-1 and TRBJ2-1. The sequence was obtained from a woman aged 18 to 75 in good health. The material sequenced was blood T cells: a sorted CD56 or NKG2C T cell subset, CD4+ or CD8+ T cells, or bulk PBMC T cells (not recorded which). CDR3 region: CSAPHYNEQFF.